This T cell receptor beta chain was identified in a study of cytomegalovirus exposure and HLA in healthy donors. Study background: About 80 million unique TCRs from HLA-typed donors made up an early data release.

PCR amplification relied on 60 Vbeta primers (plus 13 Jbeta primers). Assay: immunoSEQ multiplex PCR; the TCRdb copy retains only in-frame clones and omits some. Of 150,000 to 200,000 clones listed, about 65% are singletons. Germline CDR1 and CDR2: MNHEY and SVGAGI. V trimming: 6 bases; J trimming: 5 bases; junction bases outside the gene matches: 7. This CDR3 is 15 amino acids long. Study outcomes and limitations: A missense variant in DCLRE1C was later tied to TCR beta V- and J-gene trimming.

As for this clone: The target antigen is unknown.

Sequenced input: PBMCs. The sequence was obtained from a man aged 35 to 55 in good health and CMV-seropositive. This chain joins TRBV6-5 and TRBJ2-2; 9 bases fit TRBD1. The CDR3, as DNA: TGTGCCAGCAGAAAACAGGGGGCGGGGACCGGGGAGCTGTTTTTT. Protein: CASRKQGAGTGELFF.